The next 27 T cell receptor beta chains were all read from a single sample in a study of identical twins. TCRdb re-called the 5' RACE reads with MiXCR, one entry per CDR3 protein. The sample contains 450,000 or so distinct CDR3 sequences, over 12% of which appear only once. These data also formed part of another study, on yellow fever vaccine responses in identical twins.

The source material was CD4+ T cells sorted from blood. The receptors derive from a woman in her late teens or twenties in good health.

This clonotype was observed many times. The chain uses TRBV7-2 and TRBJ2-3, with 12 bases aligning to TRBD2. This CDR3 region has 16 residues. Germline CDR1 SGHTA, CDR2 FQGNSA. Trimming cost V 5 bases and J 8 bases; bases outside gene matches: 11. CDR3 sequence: CASSARLAGAYGTQYF. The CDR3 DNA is TGTGCCAGCAGCGCGAGACTAGCGGGAGCTTACGGTACGCAGTATTTT.

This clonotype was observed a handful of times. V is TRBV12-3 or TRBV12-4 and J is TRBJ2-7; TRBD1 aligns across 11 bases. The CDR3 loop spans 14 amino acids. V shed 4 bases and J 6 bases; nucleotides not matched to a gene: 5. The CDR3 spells CASSSSGTGGEQYF. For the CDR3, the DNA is TGTGCCAGCAGTTCCTCCGGGACAGGGGGCGAGCAGTACTTC.

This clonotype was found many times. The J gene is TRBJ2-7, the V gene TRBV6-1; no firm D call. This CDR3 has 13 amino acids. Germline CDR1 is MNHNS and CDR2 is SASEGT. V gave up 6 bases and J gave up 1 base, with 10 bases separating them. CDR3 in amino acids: CASSPSPSYEQYF. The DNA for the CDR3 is TGTGCCAGCAGCCCCTCTCCTTCCTACGAGCAGTACTTC.

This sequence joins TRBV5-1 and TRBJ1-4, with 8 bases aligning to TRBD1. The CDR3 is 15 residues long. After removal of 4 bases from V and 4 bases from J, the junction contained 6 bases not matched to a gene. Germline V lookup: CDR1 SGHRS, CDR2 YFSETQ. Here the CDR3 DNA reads TGCGCCAGCAGCACCGCGGACAGGGATAATGAAAAACTGTTTTTT. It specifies CASSTADRDNEKLFF.

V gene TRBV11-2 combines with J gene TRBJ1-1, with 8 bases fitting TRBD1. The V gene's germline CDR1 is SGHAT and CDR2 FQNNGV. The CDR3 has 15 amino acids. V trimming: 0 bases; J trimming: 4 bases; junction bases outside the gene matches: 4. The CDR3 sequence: CASSLDRTGGTEAFF. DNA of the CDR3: TGTGCCAGCAGCTTAGATCGAACAGGGGGCACTGAAGCTTTCTTT.

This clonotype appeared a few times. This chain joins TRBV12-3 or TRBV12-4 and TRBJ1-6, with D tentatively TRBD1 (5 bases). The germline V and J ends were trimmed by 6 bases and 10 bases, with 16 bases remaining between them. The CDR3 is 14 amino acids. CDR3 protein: CASRDPGYGSPLHF. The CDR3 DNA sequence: TGTGCCAGCAGGGATCCAGGGTACGGGTCACCCCTCCACTTT.

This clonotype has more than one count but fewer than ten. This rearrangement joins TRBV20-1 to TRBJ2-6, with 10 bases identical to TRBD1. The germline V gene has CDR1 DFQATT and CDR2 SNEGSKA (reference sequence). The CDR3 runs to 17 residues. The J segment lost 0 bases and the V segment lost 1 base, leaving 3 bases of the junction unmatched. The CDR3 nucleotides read TGCAGTGCTAGAGTACGGGACAGGGGCTCTGGGGCCAACGTCCTGACTTTC. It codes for CSARVRDRGSGANVLTF.

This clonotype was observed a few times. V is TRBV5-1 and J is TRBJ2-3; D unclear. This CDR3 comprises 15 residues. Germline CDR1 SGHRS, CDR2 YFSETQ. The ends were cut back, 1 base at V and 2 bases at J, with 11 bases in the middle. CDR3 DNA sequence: TGCGCCAGCAGCTTGTGGGCACAAATCACAGATACGCAGTATTTT. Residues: CASSLWAQITDTQYF.

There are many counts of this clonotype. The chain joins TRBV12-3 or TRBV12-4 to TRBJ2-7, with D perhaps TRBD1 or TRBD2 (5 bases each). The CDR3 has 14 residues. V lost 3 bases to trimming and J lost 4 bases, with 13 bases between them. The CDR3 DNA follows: TGTGCCAGCAGTTTCGGGGCAGGGACGTACGAGCAGTACTTC. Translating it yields CASSFGAGTYEQYF.

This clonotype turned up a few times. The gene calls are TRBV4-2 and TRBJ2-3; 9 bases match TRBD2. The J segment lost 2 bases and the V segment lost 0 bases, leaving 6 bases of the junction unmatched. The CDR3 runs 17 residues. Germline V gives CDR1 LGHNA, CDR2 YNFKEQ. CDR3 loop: CASSQDETSGFTDTQYF. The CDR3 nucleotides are TGTGCCAGCAGCCAAGATGAGACTAGCGGTTTCACAGATACGCAGTATTTT.

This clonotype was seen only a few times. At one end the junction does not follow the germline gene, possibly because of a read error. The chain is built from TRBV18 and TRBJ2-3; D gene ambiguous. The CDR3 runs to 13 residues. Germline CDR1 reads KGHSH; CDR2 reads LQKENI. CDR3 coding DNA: TGTGCCAGCTCACCACCAAGCATAGATACGCAGTATTTT. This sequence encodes CASSPPSIDTQYF.

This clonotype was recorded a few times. The CDR3 sequence: CASCQLNSNQPQHF. The CDR3, as DNA: TGTGCCAGCTGCCAACTGAATAGCAATCAGCCCCAGCATTTT. The J gene is TRBJ1-5, the V gene TRBV28; no reliable D call. Trimming shortened V by 8 bases and J by 0 bases, and 11 bases separated the two germline ends. This CDR3 has 14 residues. Germline assignment: CDR1 MDHEN and CDR2 SYDVKM.

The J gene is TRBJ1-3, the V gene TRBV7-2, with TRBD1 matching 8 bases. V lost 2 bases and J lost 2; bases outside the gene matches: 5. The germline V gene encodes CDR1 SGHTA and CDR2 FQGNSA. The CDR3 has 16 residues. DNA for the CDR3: TGTGCCAGCAGCTTATCTCAGGACAGGGCTGGAAACACCATATATTTT. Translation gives CASSLSQDRAGNTIYF.

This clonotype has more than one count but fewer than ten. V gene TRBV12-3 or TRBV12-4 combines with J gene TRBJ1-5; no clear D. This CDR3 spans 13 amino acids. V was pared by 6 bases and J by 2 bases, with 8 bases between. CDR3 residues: CASRGLGNQPQHF. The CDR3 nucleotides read TGTGCCAGCAGGGGTCTCGGCAATCAGCCCCAGCATTTT.

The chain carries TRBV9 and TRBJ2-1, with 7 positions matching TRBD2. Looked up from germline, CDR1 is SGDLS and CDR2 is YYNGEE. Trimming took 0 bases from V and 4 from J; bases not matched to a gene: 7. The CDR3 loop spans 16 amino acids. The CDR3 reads CASSVAHTSVYNEQFF. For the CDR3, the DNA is TGTGCCAGCAGCGTAGCCCACACTAGCGTATACAATGAGCAGTTCTTC.

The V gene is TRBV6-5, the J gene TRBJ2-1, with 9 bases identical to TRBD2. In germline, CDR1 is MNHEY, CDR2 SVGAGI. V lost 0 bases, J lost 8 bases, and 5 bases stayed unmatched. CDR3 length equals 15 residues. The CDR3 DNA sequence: TGTGCCAGCAGTTACTCGGCTAGCGGGAACTATGAGCAGTTCTTC. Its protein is CASSYSASGNYEQFF.

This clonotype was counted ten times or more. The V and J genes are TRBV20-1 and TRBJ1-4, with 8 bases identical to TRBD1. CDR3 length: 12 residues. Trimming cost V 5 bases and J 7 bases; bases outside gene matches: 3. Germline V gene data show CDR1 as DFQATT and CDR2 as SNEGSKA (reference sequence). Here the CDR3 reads CSADRGGEKLFF. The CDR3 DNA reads TGCAGTGCTGACAGGGGAGGTGAAAAACTGTTTTTT.

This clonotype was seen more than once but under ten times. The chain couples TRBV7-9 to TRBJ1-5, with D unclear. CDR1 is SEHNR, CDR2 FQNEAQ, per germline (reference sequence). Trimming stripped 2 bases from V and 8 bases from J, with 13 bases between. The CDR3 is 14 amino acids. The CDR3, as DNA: TGTGCCAGCAGCTTATCGCGGGATGGGGAGCCCCAGCATTTT. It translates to CASSLSRDGEPQHF.

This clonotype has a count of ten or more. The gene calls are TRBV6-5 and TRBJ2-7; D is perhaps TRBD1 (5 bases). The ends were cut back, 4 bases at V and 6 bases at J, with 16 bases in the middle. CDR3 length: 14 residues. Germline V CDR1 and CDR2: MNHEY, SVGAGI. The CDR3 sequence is CASSSEQVVAEQYF. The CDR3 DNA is TGTGCCAGCAGTTCCGAACAGGTGGTGGCCGAGCAGTACTTC.

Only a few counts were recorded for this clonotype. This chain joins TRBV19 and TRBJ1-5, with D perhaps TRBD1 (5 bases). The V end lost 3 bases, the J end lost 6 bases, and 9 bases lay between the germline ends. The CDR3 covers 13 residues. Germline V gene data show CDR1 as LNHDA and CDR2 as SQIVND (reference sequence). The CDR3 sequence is CASSIRDSQPQHF. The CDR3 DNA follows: TGTGCCAGTAGTATCCGAGACAGTCAGCCCCAGCATTTT.

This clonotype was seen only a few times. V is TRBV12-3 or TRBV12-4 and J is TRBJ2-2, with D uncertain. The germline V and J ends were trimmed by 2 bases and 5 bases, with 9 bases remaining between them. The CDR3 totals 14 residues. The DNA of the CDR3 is TGTGCCAGCAGTTTATTTTCCGAGACCGGGGAGCTGTTTTTT. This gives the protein CASSLFSETGELFF.

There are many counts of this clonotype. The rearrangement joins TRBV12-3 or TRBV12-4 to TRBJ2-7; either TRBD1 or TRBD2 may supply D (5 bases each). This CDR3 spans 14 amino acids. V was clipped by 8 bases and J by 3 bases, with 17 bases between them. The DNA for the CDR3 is TGTGCCAGCGTGGGACCCCACATAATCTACGAGCAGTACTTC. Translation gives CASVGPHIIYEQYF.

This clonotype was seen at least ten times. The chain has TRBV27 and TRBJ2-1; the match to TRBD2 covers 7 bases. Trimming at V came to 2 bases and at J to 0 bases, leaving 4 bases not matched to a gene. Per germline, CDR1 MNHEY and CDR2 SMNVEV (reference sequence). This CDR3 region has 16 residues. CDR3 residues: CASSLSGGGSYNEQFF. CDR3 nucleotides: TGTGCCAGCAGTTTAAGTGGCGGGGGCTCCTACAATGAGCAGTTCTTC.

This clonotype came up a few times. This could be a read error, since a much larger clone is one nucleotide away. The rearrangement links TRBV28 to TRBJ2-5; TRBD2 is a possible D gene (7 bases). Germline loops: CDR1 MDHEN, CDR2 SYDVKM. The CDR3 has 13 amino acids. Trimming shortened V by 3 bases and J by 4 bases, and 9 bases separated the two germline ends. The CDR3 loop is CASSFGGLETQYF. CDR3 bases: TGTGCCAGCAGTTTCGGGGGGCTAGAGACCCAGTACTTC. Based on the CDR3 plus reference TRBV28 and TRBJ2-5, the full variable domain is DVKVTQSSRYLVKRTGEKVFLECVQDMDHENMFWYRQDPGLGLRLIYFSYDVKMKEKGDIPEGYSVSREKKERFSLILESASTNQTSMYLCASSFGGLETQYFGPGTRLLVL.

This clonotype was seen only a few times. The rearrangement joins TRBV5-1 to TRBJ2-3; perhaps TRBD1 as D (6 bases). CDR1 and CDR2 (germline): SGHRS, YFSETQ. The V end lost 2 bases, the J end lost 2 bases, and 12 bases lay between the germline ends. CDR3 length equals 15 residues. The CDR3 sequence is CASSFRAGDTDTQYF. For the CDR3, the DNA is TGCGCCAGCAGCTTTCGGGCAGGGGACACAGATACGCAGTATTTT.

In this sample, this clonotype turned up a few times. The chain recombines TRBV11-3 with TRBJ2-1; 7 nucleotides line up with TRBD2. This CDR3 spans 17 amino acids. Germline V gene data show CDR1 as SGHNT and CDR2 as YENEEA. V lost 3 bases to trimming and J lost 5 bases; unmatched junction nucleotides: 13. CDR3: CASSFPLLRECDNEQFF. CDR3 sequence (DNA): TGTGCCAGCAGCTTTCCTCTGCTGCGGGAGTGCGACAATGAGCAGTTCTTC. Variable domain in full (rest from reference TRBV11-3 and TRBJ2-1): EAGVVQSPRYKIIEKKQPVAFWCNPISGHNTLYWYLQNLGQGPELLIRYENEEAVDDSQLPKDRFSAERLKGVDSTLKIQPAELGDSAVYLCASSFPLLRECDNEQFFGPGTRLTVL.

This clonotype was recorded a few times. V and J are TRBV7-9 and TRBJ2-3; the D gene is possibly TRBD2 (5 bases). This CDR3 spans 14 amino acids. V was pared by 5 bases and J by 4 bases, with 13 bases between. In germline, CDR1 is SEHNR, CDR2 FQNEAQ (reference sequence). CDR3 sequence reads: CASSREAGADTQYF. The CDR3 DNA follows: TGTGCCAGCAGCCGGGAAGCCGGAGCAGATACGCAGTATTTT.